A selection of T cell receptor beta chains follows, all from one sample in a study of blood T cell repertoires in COVID-19. Some clones are missing from TCRdb's copy, which holds only in-frame ones; the method was immunoSEQ multiplex PCR. The table has 300,000 to 350,000 clones, around 92% seen once. Sequenced: PBMCs or T cells enriched from blood (not recorded which). The receptors stem from a woman aged 25 to 39 who had recovered from COVID-19. The CDR3 runs from the conserved cysteine through the conserved F or W. Fields, in order: clone size, D gene, J gene, V gene, CDR3 DNA, CDR3 protein. D genes are given only for firm matches. Where a row states a size, it is once, few, many or the class of an expanded clone; other rows omit it.

clone size: once; D gene: TRBD2; J gene: TRBJ2-5; V gene: TRBV25-1; CDR3 DNA: TGTGCCAGCAGTGAGCGCCTAGCGGGGGAAGAGACCCAGTACTTC; CDR3 protein: CASSERLAGEETQYF
clone size: NA; D gene: NA; J gene: TRBJ2-1; V gene: TRBV4-1; CDR3 DNA: TGCGCCAGCAGCCGAGGTGGGGTTCGGGAAAACAATGAGCAGTTCTTC; CDR3 protein: CASSRGGVRENNEQFF
clone size: NA; D gene: TRBD1; J gene: TRBJ1-5; V gene: TRBV19; CDR3 DNA: TGTGCCAGTACCCTTTCCAGGGGGCTAGATCAGCCCCAGCATTTT; CDR3 protein: CASTLSRGLDQPQHF
clone size: NA; D gene: NA; J gene: TRBJ1-5; V gene: TRBV28; CDR3 DNA: TGTGCCAGCAGTTTTTCCCGGAGGAGCAATCAGCCCCAGCATTTT; CDR3 protein: CASSFSRRSNQPQHF
clone size: NA; D gene: TRBD2; J gene: TRBJ2-3; V gene: TRBV2; CDR3 DNA: TGTGCCAGCAGGTCAGCGGGAGGGGTAGATACGCAGTATTTT; CDR3 protein: CASRSAGGVDTQYF
clone size: NA; D gene: NA; J gene: TRBJ2-1; V gene: TRBV28; CDR3 DNA: TGTGCCAGCAGTTCTAGAAAGCGTGAGCAGTTCTTC; CDR3 protein: CASSSRKREQFF
clone size: NA; D gene: NA; J gene: TRBJ1-2; V gene: TRBV14; CDR3 DNA: TGTGCCAGCAGCCAAGGGGGACACGCACGCTATGGCTACACCTTC; CDR3 protein: CASSQGGHARYGYTF
clone size: NA; D gene: NA; J gene: TRBJ2-7; V gene: TRBV10-3; CDR3 DNA: TGTGCCATCAGTGAGTCGATGGGGACTAGGGGGCCCCTGAGCTCCTACGAGCAGTACTTC; CDR3 protein: CAISESMGTRGPLSSYEQYF
clone size: NA; D gene: TRBD1; J gene: TRBJ2-4; V gene: TRBV10-3; CDR3 DNA: TGTGCCATCAGTGACCTTCCAGTGGGACAGGGGAAAAACATTCAGTACTTC; CDR3 protein: CAISDLPVGQGKNIQYF
clone size: few; D gene: NA; J gene: TRBJ1-2; V gene: TRBV18; CDR3 DNA: TGTGCCAGCTCACCTTTGTCAGGAGGCGGGGGCTTGGTTGGCTACACCTTC; CDR3 protein: CASSPLSGGGGLVGYTF
clone size: NA; D gene: TRBD2; J gene: TRBJ2-7; V gene: TRBV19; CDR3 DNA: TGTGCCAGTAGTAGGGAGGGCGAGCAGTACTTC; CDR3 protein: CASSREGEQYF
clone size: NA; D gene: TRBD2; J gene: TRBJ2-1; V gene: TRBV19; CDR3 DNA: TGTGCCAGTAGTATATGGGCTAGCGGTAGGAGCTCCTACAATGAGCAGTTCTTC; CDR3 protein: CASSIWASGRSSYNEQFF
clone size: NA; D gene: NA; J gene: TRBJ2-5; V gene: TRBV7-8; CDR3 DNA: TGTGCCAGCAGCTTACCGGGTCCCGAGACCCAGTACTTC; CDR3 protein: CASSLPGPETQYF
clone size: NA; D gene: NA; J gene: TRBJ1-5; V gene: TRBV7-5; CDR3 DNA: TGTGCCGGAGGGACAGGGGCCGCCAATCAGCCCCAGCATTTT; CDR3 protein: CAGGTGAANQPQHF
clone size: once; D gene: TRBD2; J gene: TRBJ2-7; V gene: TRBV19; CDR3 DNA: TGTGCCAGTAGTATAGAACGAATAGCGGGAGCCAACGCCTACGAGCAGTACTTC; CDR3 protein: CASSIERIAGANAYEQYF
clone size: NA; D gene: TRBD1; J gene: TRBJ1-1; V gene: TRBV19; CDR3 DNA: TGTGCCAGTAGTCCGGGAGACAGGGACACTGAAGCTTTCTTT; CDR3 protein: CASSPGDRDTEAFF
clone size: NA; D gene: TRBD1; J gene: TRBJ1-5; V gene: TRBV3-1/TRBV3-2; CDR3 DNA: TGTGCCAGCAGTCTTTCCACAGGGGGGCAGCATTTT; CDR3 protein: CASSLSTGGQHF
clone size: NA; D gene: NA; J gene: TRBJ1-2; V gene: TRBV27; CDR3 DNA: TGTGCCAGCAGTTTGCTCTCCGGAGCTAACTATGGCTACACCTTC; CDR3 protein: CASSLLSGANYGYTF
clone size: NA; D gene: NA; J gene: TRBJ2-1; V gene: TRBV2; CDR3 DNA: TGTGCCAGCAGGGAAACTAGCCTGTCCTACAATGAGCAGTTCTTC; CDR3 protein: CASRETSLSYNEQFF